The entry below describes one T cell receptor (beta chain). Its target is unknown. The TCRbeta library was prepared with unique molecular identifiers. MiXCR, run by TCRdb on the PCR reads, gives a single entry per CDR3 protein. The table shows about 980,000 distinct CDR3 sequences, with about 29% occurring only once. The data stem from a study of T-cell reconstitution after alpha-beta-depleted transplantation in children. Study-wide results and caveats: T-cell counts and diversity at one year post-transplant came mainly from newly produced T cells. Several hundred expanded graft clones reportedly supplied alpha-beta T cells about two months after transplant.

Trimming stripped 7 bases from V and 1 base from J, with 16 bases between. This CDR3 is built from 14 residues. CDR1 SQVTM and CDR2 ANQGSEA come from the germline V gene. The material sequenced was PBMCs, mostly from graft donor cells, taken 360 days after TCRalphabeta/CD19-depleted stem cell transplant. The chain couples TRBV29-1 to TRBJ2-5, with a tentative D call TRBD2 (6 bases). This receptor was identified in a boy in the first two years of life who had a stem cell transplant for SCID, so the T cells may come from the graft donor. The CDR3 bases are TGCAGCGCTGCGGGGTCGCTCGTCCAAGAGACCCAGTACTTC. Encoded protein: CSAAGSLVQETQYF.